The rows below give T cell receptor beta chains drawn from one sample of a study of T-cell memory formation after mild COVID-19. Each CDR3 protein is one row after TCRdb ran MiXCR on the 5' RACE reads. This sample has 470,000 or so distinct CDR3 sequences, with around 19% found just once. The sample comprised PBMCs or a T cell subset sorted from them (not recorded which). These TCRs come from an adult woman who had mild COVID-19 (a few samples of this study predate the infection). Cell type and time point are not known. The CDR3 runs from the conserved cysteine through the conserved F or W. The D gene is left open where the match is weak. The listing skips clone size in some rows; elsewhere it reads once, few, many or a size class.

d_gene,v_gene,abundance,j_gene,CDR3aa,CDR3nt
NA,TRBV3-1,many,TRBJ1-1,CASSPDTNTEAFF,TGTGCCAGCAGCCCGGACACTAACACTGAAGCTTTCTTT
NA,TRBV20-1,many,TRBJ1-1,CSARDLVNTEAFF,TGCAGTGCTAGAGATCTGGTTAACACTGAAGCTTTCTTT
TRBD1,TRBV7-9,NA,TRBJ2-1,CASSLGQGVLPPSF,TGTGCCAGCAGCTTGGGACAGGGCGTCCTACCGCCGAGCTTC
TRBD1,TRBV7-2,NA,TRBJ1-2,CASSSDRGPYGYTF,TGTGCCAGCAGCTCGGACAGGGGACCCTATGGCTACACCTTC
NA,TRBV12-3/TRBV12-4,NA,TRBJ1-1,CASSLVQDRSEAFF,TGTGCCAGCAGTTTAGTGCAGGACCGGAGTGAAGCTTTCTTT
TRBD2,TRBV12-3/TRBV12-4,NA,TRBJ2-7,CASSLGGRTSEYF,TGTGCCAGCAGTTTAGGCGGAAGGACTAGCGAGTACTTC
NA,TRBV10-3,few,TRBJ2-2,CATRDLNTGELFF,TGTGCCACCCGGGACTTAAACACCGGGGAGCTGTTTTTT
TRBD2,TRBV12-3/TRBV12-4,few,TRBJ2-1,CASTLAGDNEQFF,TGTGCCAGCACTCTAGCGGGGGACAATGAGCAGTTCTTC
NA,TRBV5-4,few,TRBJ2-7,CASSLAPTEQYF,TGTGCCAGCAGCTTGGCTCCGACCGAGCAGTACTTC
NA,TRBV20-1,NA,TRBJ1-2,CSARLRGYGYTF,TGCAGTGCTCGCCTTCGTGGCTACGGCTACACCTTC
NA,TRBV11-2,NA,TRBJ1-1,CASSLARARGAEAFF,TGTGCCAGCAGCTTAGCCCGGGCGAGGGGAGCTGAAGCTTTCTTT
TRBD2,TRBV7-2,NA,TRBJ2-5,CASSLLGTSGGRFETQYF,TGTGCCAGCAGCTTATTAGGGACTAGCGGGGGCCGGTTTGAGACCCAGTACTTC
TRBD2,TRBV20-1,NA,TRBJ2-5,CSARDVRTSKETQYF,TGCAGTGCTAGAGATGTGAGGACTAGCAAGGAGACCCAGTACTTC
NA,TRBV6-6,NA,TRBJ2-1,CASSILAETEDNEQFF,TGTGCCAGCAGTATATTAGCGGAAACGGAGGACAATGAGCAGTTCTTC
TRBD2,TRBV20-1,few,TRBJ2-1,CSATLAGGGYNEQFF,TGCAGTGCGACACTAGCGGGAGGGGGTTACAATGAGCAGTTCTTC
NA,TRBV19,NA,TRBJ2-2,CASSIGTGWTGELFF,TGTGCCAGTAGTATTGGAACAGGGTGGACCGGGGAGCTGTTTTTT
NA,TRBV7-2,NA,TRBJ1-1,CASSLVSVNTEAFF,TGTGCCAGCAGCTTAGTATCAGTGAACACTGAAGCTTTCTTT
TRBD1,TRBV6-6,few,TRBJ1-5,CASSDRTGSNQPQHF,TGTGCCAGCAGTGACCGGACAGGGTCCAATCAGCCCCAGCATTTT
NA,TRBV25-1,few,TRBJ2-3,CASIRSDTQYF,TGTGCCAGCATTAGATCAGATACGCAGTATTTT
NA,TRBV10-3,NA,TRBJ2-7,CAIMGAASYEQYF,TGTGCCATCATGGGGGCCGCCTCCTACGAGCAGTACTTC
TRBD2,TRBV11-1,few,TRBJ2-3,CASSLSRGRAFTDTQYF,TGTGCCAGCAGCTTATCGCGCGGGAGGGCCTTCACAGATACGCAGTATTTT
NA,TRBV21-1,NA,TRBJ2-4,CASRWTSAGIQYF,TGTGCCAGCAGGTGGACATCGGCAGGCATTCAGTACTTC
TRBD2,TRBV4-1,few,TRBJ2-1,CASSHPRLAAPTFF,TGCGCCAGCAGCCACCCCCGGCTAGCGGCCCCTACGTTCTTC
NA,TRBV19,NA,TRBJ1-2,CASSIDLGNYGYTF,TGTGCCAGTAGTATAGATTTAGGGAACTATGGCTACACCTTC
TRBD1,TRBV12-3/TRBV12-4,NA,TRBJ2-1,CASSLLGQGHNNEQFF,TGTGCCAGCAGTCTCTTGGGACAGGGGCACAACAATGAGCAGTTCTTC
NA,TRBV29-1,few,TRBJ2-7,CSVGPAAYEQYF,TGCAGCGTTGGACCGGCGGCCTACGAGCAGTACTTC
TRBD2,TRBV6-5,few,TRBJ2-1,CASSNRFLAGLSNEQFF,TGTGCCAGCAGTAATCGCTTTCTAGCGGGTTTAAGCAATGAGCAGTTCTTC
NA,TRBV12-3/TRBV12-4,few,TRBJ2-7,CASSADWGPGEQYF,TGTGCCAGCAGCGCGGACTGGGGCCCGGGGGAGCAGTACTTC
NA,TRBV7-9,NA,TRBJ1-6,CASSLGAGLGSPLHF,TGTGCCAGCAGCTTGGGGGCAGGGCTCGGTTCACCCCTCCACTTT
NA,TRBV20-1,NA,TRBJ2-7,CSAKKGFPTYEQYF,TGCAGTGCTAAAAAGGGATTCCCTACCTACGAGCAGTACTTC
NA,TRBV18,few,TRBJ2-1,CASSPMGGGGYEQFF,TGTGCCAGCTCACCGATGGGAGGGGGCGGCTATGAGCAGTTCTTC
NA,TRBV11-3,few,TRBJ2-2,CASTPGGGTGELFF,TGTGCCAGCACCCCAGGTGGGGGAACCGGGGAGCTGTTTTTT
NA,TRBV5-6,NA,TRBJ2-1,CASSLVMGLEQFF,TGTGCCAGCAGCTTGGTTATGGGCCTTGAGCAGTTCTTC
TRBD1,TRBV9,few,TRBJ1-2,CASSRQGVDGYTF,TGTGCCAGCAGCAGACAGGGGGTAGATGGCTACACCTTC
TRBD2,TRBV20-1,NA,TRBJ2-7,CSANSLAGIYEQYF,TGCAGTGCTAATTCACTAGCGGGTATCTACGAGCAGTACTTC
NA,TRBV12-3/TRBV12-4,few,TRBJ2-2,CASSTGWDTGELFF,TGTGCCAGCAGTACAGGGTGGGACACCGGGGAGCTGTTTTTT
NA,TRBV2,NA,TRBJ1-1,CAGGRMNTEAFF,TGTGCCGGGGGACGGATGAACACTGAAGCTTTCTTT
NA,TRBV21-1,NA,TRBJ1-1,CASSKGAEAFF,TGTGCCAGCAGCAAGGGGGCGGAAGCTTTCTTT
TRBD1,TRBV5-1,few,TRBJ1-1,CASSLDRGVNTEAFF,TGCGCCAGCAGCTTGGACAGGGGAGTGAACACTGAAGCTTTCTTT
TRBD1,TRBV4-3,few,TRBJ1-1,CASSPGQGWNTEAFF,TGCGCCAGCAGCCCCGGACAGGGATGGAACACTGAAGCTTTCTTT
TRBD2,TRBV24-1,NA,TRBJ2-6,CATSGRESGANVLTF,TGTGCCACCAGTGGGCGGGAGAGTGGGGCCAACGTCCTGACTTTC
TRBD2,TRBV19,NA,TRBJ2-7,CASSIVGTSGSVEQYF,TGTGCCAGTAGTATAGTCGGGACTAGCGGATCCGTTGAGCAGTACTTC
NA,TRBV6-2/TRBV6-3,NA,TRBJ2-7,CARGRLPPYEQYF,TGTGCCAGGGGGAGACTGCCCCCCTACGAGCAGTACTTC
NA,TRBV7-6,NA,TRBJ2-1,CASSLARVGEMEARNEQFF,TGTGCCAGCAGCTTAGCGAGGGTCGGGGAAATGGAGGCCAGGAATGAGCAGTTCTTC
NA,TRBV12-3/TRBV12-4,NA,TRBJ1-1,CASRTNRRNTEAFF,TGTGCCAGCAGAACGAACAGGAGGAACACTGAAGCTTTCTTT
NA,TRBV14,NA,TRBJ2-2,CASSQGGIGGELFF,TGTGCCAGCAGCCAAGGAGGGATAGGCGGGGAGCTGTTTTTT
TRBD1,TRBV6-5,NA,TRBJ1-1,CASSYGAGGLNTEAFF,TGTGCCAGCAGTTACGGGGCAGGGGGCTTGAACACTGAAGCTTTCTTT
NA,TRBV27,NA,TRBJ2-7,CASSLEVYGEQYF,TGTGCCAGCAGTTTAGAGGTTTATGGCGAGCAGTACTTC
NA,TRBV20-1,NA,TRBJ2-5,CSARAGAGETQYF,TGCAGTGCTAGAGCGGGGGCGGGAGAGACCCAGTACTTC
TRBD2,TRBV7-2,NA,TRBJ2-7,CASSFSGGGKHEQYF,TGTGCCAGCAGCTTTAGCGGGGGGGGTAAGCACGAGCAGTACTTC
NA,TRBV7-2,few,TRBJ2-3,CASSLRAAKSTDTQYF,TGTGCCAGCAGCTTACGAGCGGCAAAAAGCACAGATACGCAGTATTTT
TRBD1,TRBV7-8,NA,TRBJ2-7,CASSPGTGVPEQYF,TGTGCCAGCAGCCCGGGGACAGGGGTCCCCGAGCAGTACTTC
NA,TRBV4-1,NA,TRBJ2-3,CASSHSGEDTQYF,TGCGCCAGCAGCCACAGTGGGGAAGATACGCAGTATTTT
TRBD1,TRBV29-1,NA,TRBJ1-1,CSVHGGGNTEAFF,TGCAGCGTCCACGGAGGGGGCAACACTGAAGCTTTCTTT
TRBD2,TRBV6-1,NA,TRBJ2-3,CASSEGMGLGTDTQYF,TGTGCCAGCAGTGAAGGAATGGGACTAGGCACAGATACGCAGTATTTT
TRBD1,TRBV9,NA,TRBJ2-1,CASSVEGQGRNEQFF,TGTGCCAGCAGCGTAGAGGGACAGGGGAGAAATGAGCAGTTCTTC